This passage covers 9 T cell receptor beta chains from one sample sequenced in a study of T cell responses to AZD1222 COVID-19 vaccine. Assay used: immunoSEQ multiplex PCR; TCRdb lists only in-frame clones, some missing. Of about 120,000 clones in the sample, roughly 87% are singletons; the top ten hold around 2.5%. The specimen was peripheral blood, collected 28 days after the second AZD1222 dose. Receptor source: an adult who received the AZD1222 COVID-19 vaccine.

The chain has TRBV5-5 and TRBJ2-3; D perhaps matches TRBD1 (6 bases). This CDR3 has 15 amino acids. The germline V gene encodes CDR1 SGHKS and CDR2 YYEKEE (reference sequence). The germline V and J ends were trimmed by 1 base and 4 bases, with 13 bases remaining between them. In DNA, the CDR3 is TGTGCCAGCAGCTTGTGGGTCACAGGGTCAGATACGCAGTATTTT. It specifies CASSLWVTGSDTQYF.

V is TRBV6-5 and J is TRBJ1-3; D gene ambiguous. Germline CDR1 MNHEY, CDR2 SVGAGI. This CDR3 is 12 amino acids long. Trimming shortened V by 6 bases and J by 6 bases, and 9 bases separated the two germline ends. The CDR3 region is CASSTAINTIYF. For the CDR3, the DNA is TGTGCCAGCAGCACCGCTATAAACACCATATATTTT.

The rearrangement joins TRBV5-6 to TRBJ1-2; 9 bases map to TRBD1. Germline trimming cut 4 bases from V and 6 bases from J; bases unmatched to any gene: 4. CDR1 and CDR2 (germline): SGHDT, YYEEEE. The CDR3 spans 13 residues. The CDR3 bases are TGTGCCAGCAGCACGACAGGGGGGCATGGCTACACCTTC. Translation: CASSTTGGHGYTF.

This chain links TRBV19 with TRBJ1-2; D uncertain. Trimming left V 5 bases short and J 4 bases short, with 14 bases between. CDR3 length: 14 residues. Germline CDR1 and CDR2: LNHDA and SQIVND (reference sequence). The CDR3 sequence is CASSAATKSYGYTF. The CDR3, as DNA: TGTGCCAGTAGTGCAGCCACAAAATCCTATGGCTACACCTTC.

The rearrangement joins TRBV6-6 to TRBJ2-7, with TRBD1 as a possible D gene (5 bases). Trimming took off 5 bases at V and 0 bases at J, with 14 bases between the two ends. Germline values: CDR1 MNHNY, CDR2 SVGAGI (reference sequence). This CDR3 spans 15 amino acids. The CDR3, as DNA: TGTGCCAGCAGTGCAGACCGCGACAGCTCCTACGAGCAGTACTTC. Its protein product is CASSADRDSSYEQYF.

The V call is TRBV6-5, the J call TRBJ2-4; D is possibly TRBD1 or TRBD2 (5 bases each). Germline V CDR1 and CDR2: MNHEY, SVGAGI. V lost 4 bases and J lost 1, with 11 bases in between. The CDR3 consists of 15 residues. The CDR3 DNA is TGTGCCAGCAGTTCCCAGGGAGCTGCCAAAAACATTCAGTACTTC. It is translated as CASSSQGAAKNIQYF.

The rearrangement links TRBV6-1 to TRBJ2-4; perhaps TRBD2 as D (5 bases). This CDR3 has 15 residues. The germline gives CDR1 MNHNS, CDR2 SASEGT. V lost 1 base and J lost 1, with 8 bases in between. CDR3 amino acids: CASSEGGFAKNIQYF. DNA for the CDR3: TGTGCCAGCAGTGAAGGAGGGTTTGCCAAAAACATTCAGTACTTC.

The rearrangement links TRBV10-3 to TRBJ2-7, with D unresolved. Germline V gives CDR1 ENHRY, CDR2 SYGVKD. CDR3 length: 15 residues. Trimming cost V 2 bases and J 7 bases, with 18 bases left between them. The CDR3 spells CAISELGSPSGEQYF. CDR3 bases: TGTGCCATCAGTGAGCTGGGCAGCCCCTCCGGGGAGCAGTACTTC.

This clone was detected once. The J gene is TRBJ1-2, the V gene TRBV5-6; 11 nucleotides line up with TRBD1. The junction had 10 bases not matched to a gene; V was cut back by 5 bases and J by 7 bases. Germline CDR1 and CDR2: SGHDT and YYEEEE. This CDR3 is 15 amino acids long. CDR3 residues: CASRRPGQGEIGYTF. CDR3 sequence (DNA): TGTGCCAGCAGGCGGCCGGGACAGGGGGAAATTGGCTACACCTTC.